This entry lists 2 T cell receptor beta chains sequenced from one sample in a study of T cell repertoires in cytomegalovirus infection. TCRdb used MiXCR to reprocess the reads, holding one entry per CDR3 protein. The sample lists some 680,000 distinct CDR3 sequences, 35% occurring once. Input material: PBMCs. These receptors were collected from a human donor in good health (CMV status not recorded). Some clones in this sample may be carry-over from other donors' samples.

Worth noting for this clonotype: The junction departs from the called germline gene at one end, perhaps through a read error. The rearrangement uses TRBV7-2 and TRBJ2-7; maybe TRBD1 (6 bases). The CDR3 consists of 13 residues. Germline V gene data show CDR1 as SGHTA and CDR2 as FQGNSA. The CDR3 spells CASSPQTGYEQCF. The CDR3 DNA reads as TGTGCCAGCAGCCCCCAGACAGGTTACGAGCAGTGCTTC.

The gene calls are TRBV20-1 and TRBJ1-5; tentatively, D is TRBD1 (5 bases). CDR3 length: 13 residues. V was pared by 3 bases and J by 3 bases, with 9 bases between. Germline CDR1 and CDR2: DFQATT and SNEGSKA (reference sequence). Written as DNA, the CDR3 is TGCAGTGCTAGCAAGGGACTCAATCAGCCCCAGCATTTT. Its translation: CSASKGLNQPQHF.